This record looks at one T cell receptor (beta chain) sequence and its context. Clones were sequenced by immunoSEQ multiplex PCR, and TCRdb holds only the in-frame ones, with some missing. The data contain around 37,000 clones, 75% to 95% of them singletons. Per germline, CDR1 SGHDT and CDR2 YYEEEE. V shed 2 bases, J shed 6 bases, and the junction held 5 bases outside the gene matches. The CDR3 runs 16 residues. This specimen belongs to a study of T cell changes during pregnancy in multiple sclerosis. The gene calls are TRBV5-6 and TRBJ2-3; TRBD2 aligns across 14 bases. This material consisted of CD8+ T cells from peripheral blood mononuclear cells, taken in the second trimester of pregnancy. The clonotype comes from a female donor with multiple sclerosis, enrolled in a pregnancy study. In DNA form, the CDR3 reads TGTGCCAGCAGCTTAGGGACTAGCGGGGGCGTTGATACGCAGTATTTT. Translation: CASSLGTSGGVDTQYF.